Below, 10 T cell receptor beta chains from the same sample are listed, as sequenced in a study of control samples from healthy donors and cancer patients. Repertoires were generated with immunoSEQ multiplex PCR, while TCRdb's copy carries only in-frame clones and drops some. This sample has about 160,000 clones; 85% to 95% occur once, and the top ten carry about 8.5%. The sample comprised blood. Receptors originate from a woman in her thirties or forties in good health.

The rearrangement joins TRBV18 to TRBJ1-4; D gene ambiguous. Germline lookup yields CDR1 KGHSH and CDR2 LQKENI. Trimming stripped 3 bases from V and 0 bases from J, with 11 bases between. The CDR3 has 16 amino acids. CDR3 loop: CASSPPRVATNEKLFF. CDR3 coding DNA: TGTGCCAGCTCACCCCCGAGGGTTGCAACTAATGAAAAACTGTTTTTT. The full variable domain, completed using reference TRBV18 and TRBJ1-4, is NAGVMQNPRHLVRRRGQEARLRCSPMKGHSHVYWYRQLPEEGLKFMVYLQKENIIDESGMPKERFSAEFPKEGPSILRIQQVVRGDSAAYFCASSPPRVATNEKLFFGSGTQLSVL.

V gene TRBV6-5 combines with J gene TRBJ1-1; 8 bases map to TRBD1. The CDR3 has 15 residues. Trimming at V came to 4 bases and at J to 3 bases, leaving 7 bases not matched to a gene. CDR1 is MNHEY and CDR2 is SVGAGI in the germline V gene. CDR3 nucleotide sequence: TGTGCCAGCAGTTCTAGGACAGGGAGGCACACTGAAGCTTTCTTT. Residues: CASSSRTGRHTEAFF.

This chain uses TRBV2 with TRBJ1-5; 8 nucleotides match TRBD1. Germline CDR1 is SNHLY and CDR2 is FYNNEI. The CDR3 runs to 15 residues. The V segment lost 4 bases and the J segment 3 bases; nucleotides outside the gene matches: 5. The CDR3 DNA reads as TGTGCCAGCAGTGTTGGACAGGGTTACAATCAGCCCCAGCATTTT. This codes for CASSVGQGYNQPQHF.

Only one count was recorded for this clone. CDR3 nucleotides: TGTGCCAGCAGTCGCGAGATAAGTACAGCGGCGCTAAATTCACCCCTCCACTTT. This encodes CASSREISTAALNSPLHF. This chain joins TRBV6-6 and TRBJ1-6; D is unclear. The CDR3 runs 18 residues. V lost 5 bases and J lost 7, with 24 bases in between. Germline V gives CDR1 MNHNY, CDR2 SVGAGI (reference sequence).

The CDR3: CASSYRVGVTDTQYF. DNA of the CDR3: TGTGCCAGCAGCTACAGGGTTGGAGTAACAGATACGCAGTATTTT. The rearrangement links TRBV5-5 to TRBJ2-3; D may be TRBD1 (6 bases). Trimming took off 3 bases at V and 3 bases at J, with 14 bases between the two ends. Germline CDR1 is SGHKS and CDR2 is YYEKEE (reference sequence). The CDR3 has 15 amino acids.

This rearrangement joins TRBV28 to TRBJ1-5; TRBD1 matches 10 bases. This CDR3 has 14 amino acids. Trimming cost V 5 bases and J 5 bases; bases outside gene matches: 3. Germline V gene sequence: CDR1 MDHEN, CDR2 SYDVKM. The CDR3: CASSQTGGDQPQHF. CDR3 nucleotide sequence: TGTGCCAGCAGTCAGACAGGGGGCGATCAGCCCCAGCATTTT.

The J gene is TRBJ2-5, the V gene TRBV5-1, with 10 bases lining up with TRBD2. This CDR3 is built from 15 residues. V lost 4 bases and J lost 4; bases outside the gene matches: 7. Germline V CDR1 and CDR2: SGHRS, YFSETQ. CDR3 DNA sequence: TGCGCCAGCAGCGGAAGCGGGGGGGCCCGAGAGACCCAGTACTTC. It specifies CASSGSGGARETQYF.

The CDR3 bases are TGTGCCAGCAGCCAGGACAGCGGATTTGGAAAACTGTTTTTT. Protein product: CASSQDSGFGKLFF. The chain carries TRBV7-9 and TRBJ1-4; possible D gene TRBD1, 6 bases. Per the germline V gene, CDR1 is SEHNR and CDR2 is FQNEAQ (reference sequence). Trimming cost V 5 bases and J 10 bases, with 17 bases left between them. The CDR3 is 14 residues long.

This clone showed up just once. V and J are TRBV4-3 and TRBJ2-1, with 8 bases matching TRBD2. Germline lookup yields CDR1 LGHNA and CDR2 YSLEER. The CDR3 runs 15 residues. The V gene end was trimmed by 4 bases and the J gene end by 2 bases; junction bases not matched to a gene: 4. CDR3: CASSPSGSPYNEQFF. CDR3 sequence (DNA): TGCGCCAGCAGCCCGAGCGGGAGCCCCTACAATGAGCAGTTCTTC.

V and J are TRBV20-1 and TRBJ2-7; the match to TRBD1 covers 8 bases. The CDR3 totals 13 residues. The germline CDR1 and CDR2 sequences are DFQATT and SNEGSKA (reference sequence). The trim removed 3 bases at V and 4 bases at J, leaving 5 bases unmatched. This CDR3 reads CSASSDRGYEQYF. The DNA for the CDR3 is TGCAGTGCTAGTAGTGACAGGGGTTACGAGCAGTACTTC.